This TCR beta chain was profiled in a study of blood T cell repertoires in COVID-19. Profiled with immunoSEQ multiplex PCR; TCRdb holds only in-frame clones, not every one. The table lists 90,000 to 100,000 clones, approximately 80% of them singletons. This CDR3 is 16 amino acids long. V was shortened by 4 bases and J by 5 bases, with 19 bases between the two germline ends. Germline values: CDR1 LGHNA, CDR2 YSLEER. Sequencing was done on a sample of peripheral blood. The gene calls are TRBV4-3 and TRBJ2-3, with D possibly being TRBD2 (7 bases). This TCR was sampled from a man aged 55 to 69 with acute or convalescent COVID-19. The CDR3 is CASSPSWVGGRDTQYF. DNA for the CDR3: TGCGCCAGCAGCCCGTCCTGGGTGGGGGGGCGAGATACGCAGTATTTT.